This T cell receptor (beta chain) was recorded in a study of shared clonotypes between healthy human individuals. As for the study in general: CD4 naive and memory got three plates each, CD8 naive two, CD8 memory one. Whole-study results and caveats: How much donors shared clonotypes was expected to be affected by sequencing depth. Larger estimated richness was generally recorded for naive subsets relative to memory subsets.

Deletions cut 0 bases from V and 2 bases from J, with 14 bases between. The CDR3 covers 16 residues. CDR1 LNHDA and CDR2 SQIVND come from the germline V gene (reference sequence). This clone showed up just once. Its antigen remains unknown. Deep-level running was used for the assay. Libraries were prepared by immunoSEQ multiplex PCR; TCRdb keeps only in-frame clonotypes and omits some of them. The table lists around 300,000 clones, roughly 84% of them singletons. This TCR derives from a man aged 18 to 29 in good health. The V call is TRBV19, the J call TRBJ2-7; possibly TRBD2 for D (6 bases). The specimen sequenced was memory CD8+ T cells sorted from blood. As for subset: CD45RO+ cells pooled with CCR7-negative TemRA cells. The CDR3, as DNA: TGTGCCAGTAGTATAGATGGGGAGGAGGGAACCTACGAGCAGTACTTC. Translating it yields CASSIDGEEGTYEQYF.